The present TCR beta chain was sequenced within a study of long-term antiretroviral therapy in people with HIV. The length of the CDR3 is 18 residues. V trimming: 0 bases; J trimming: 0 bases; junction bases outside the gene matches: 9. Germline CDR1 reads SGHRS; CDR2 reads YFSETQ. The libraries were made with immunoSEQ v3.0 at survey level. Sequencing used immunoSEQ multiplex PCR; TCRdb keeps in-frame clones, though not all of them. The data show tens of thousands of clones, about 80% seen once. The study, taken as a whole, reports: Every time point showed a repertoire led by clones expanded before ART.

As regards this clone: Its antigen remains unknown.

The source of this sequence is a man between 18 and 35 years old with HIV. This chain links TRBV5-1 with TRBJ2-5; 9 nucleotides match TRBD2. The input for sequencing was unsorted PBMCs, taken 0.4 years before starting antiretroviral therapy. The CDR3 spells CASSLAGLAGKYQETQYF. The CDR3 DNA reads TGCGCCAGCAGCTTGGCAGGGCTAGCGGGGAAGTACCAAGAGACCCAGTACTTC.